Below are 14 T cell receptor beta chains sequenced from a single sample in a study of vaccination effects on CD4 cells after COVID-19. Which antigens these TCRs recognize remains unknown. Using immunoSEQ multiplex PCR, the repertoire was profiled, and TCRdb retains in-frame clones only, with some absent. The sample consists of tens of thousands of clones, less than 85% of them appearing once. On day 10 of culture, CD4+ T cells were separated out. Two doses of BNT162b2 or mRNA-1273 vaccine were administered to participants. The specimen comprised CD4+ T cells from PBMCs cultured without peptide, sampled after COVID-19 vaccination. The origin of the receptors is a human donor who received a COVID-19 vaccine.

This clone was observed a few times. The chain employs TRBV7-2 and TRBJ1-5, with D possibly TRBD1 on 5 matching bases. The CDR3 is 15 amino acids. Trimming took 3 bases from V and 4 from J, leaving 13 bases between them. Germline lookup yields CDR1 SGHTA and CDR2 FQGNSA. The CDR3 loop is CASSFAGTVNQPQHF. Written as DNA, the CDR3 is TGTGCCAGCAGCTTTGCCGGGACGGTGAATCAGCCCCAGCATTTT. The full variable domain, in which reference TRBV7-2 and TRBJ1-5 provide the parts outside the CDR3, is GAGVSQSPSNKVTEKGKDVELRCDPISGHTALYWYRQSLGQGLEFLIYFQGNSAPDKSGLPSDRFSAERTGGSVSTLTIQRTQQEDSAVYLCASSFAGTVNQPQHFGDGTRLSIL.

The chain uses TRBV6-5 and TRBJ1-5; possibly TRBD1 for D (6 bases). Germline loops: CDR1 MNHEY, CDR2 SVGAGI. Trimming removed 8 bases at V and 5 bases at J, with 19 bases between. The CDR3 spans 15 residues. In DNA form, the CDR3 reads TGTGCCAGCTCCTGGAGTAGGGGGGGCGATCAGCCCCAGCATTTT. It translates to CASSWSRGGDQPQHF.

In DNA form, the CDR3 reads TGTGCCAGCATGGGGCAGGGGGCAGGTCAGCCCCAGCATTTT. Translated: CASMGQGAGQPQHF. The chain uses TRBV6-6 and TRBJ1-5; TRBD1 agrees at 8 bases. The germline V gene encodes CDR1 MNHNY and CDR2 SVGAGI (reference sequence). V dropped 7 bases and J dropped 6; count of bases not matched to a gene: 8. There are 14 residues in the CDR3.

The chain is built from TRBV10-3 and TRBJ1-1; perhaps TRBD1 as D (6 bases). The length of the CDR3 is 13 residues. The V gene's germline CDR1 is ENHRY and CDR2 SYGVKD. V lost 7 bases to trimming and J lost 1 base, with 10 bases between them. CDR3 amino acids: CAIMGARNTEAFF. The CDR3, as DNA: TGTGCCATCATGGGGGCTCGGAACACTGAAGCTTTCTTT.

The gene calls are TRBV5-1 and TRBJ2-5, with TRBD2 matching over 12 bases. CDR1 is SGHRS and CDR2 is YFSETQ in the germline V gene. The CDR3 sequence is 16 residues long. The ends lost 0 bases at V and 5 bases at J; junction bases unmatched: 5. Here the CDR3 reads CASSLGRLAGVETQYF. The CDR3 bases are TGCGCCAGCAGCTTGGGGAGACTAGCGGGGGTCGAGACCCAGTACTTC.

This clone has only a few counts. The chain links TRBV7-3 to TRBJ2-2; D may be TRBD2 (5 bases). The germline V gene has CDR1 SGHTA and CDR2 FQGTGA. The V gene lost 4 bases and the J gene lost 4 bases, with 10 bases spanning the gap. The CDR3 contains 14 residues. This CDR3 reads CASSSVRATGELFF. The CDR3 DNA is TGTGCCAGCAGCTCGGTGCGGGCCACCGGGGAGCTGTTTTTT. Using reference TRBV7-3 and TRBJ2-2 for the parts outside the CDR3, the full variable domain is GAGVSQTPSNKVTEKGKYVELRCDPISGHTALYWYRQSLGQGPEFLIYFQGTGAADDSGLPNDRFFAVRPEGSVSTLKIQRTERGDSAVYLCASSSVRATGELFFGEGSRLTVL.

The V gene is TRBV18, the J gene TRBJ2-3, with no clear D. Germline values: CDR1 KGHSH, CDR2 LQKENI. V lost 3 bases to trimming and J lost 0 bases, with 10 bases between them. CDR3 size: 15 residues. The CDR3 here is CASSPYKGSTDTQYF. The CDR3 DNA follows: TGTGCCAGCTCACCGTACAAGGGAAGCACAGATACGCAGTATTTT. The variable domain in full, completed from reference TRBV18 and TRBJ2-3, reads NAGVMQNPRHLVRRRGQEARLRCSPMKGHSHVYWYRQLPEEGLKFMVYLQKENIIDESGMPKERFSAEFPKEGPSILRIQQVVRGDSAAYFCASSPYKGSTDTQYFGPGTRLTVL.

The chain employs TRBV11-3 and TRBJ1-2, with 9 bases fitting TRBD1. V trimming: 5 bases; J trimming: 6 bases; junction bases outside the gene matches: 16. Germline V CDR1 and CDR2: SGHNT, YENEEA. The CDR3 sequence is 17 residues long. The chain's CDR3 is CASSRDREMSCGHGYTF. Here the CDR3 DNA reads TGTGCCAGCAGCAGGGACAGGGAAATGTCATGCGGCCATGGCTACACCTTC. The whole variable domain, filled in from reference TRBV11-3 and TRBJ1-2, reads EAGVVQSPRYKIIEKKQPVAFWCNPISGHNTLYWYLQNLGQGPELLIRYENEEAVDDSQLPKDRFSAERLKGVDSTLKIQPAELGDSAVYLCASSRDREMSCGHGYTFGSGTRLTVV.

The chain uses TRBV5-1 and TRBJ1-4; D call uncertain. The CDR3 contains 15 residues. V was trimmed by 4 bases and J by 8 bases, leaving 18 bases between them. CDR1 is SGHRS, CDR2 YFSETQ, per germline. CDR3 coding DNA: TGCGCCAGCAGCCCGGGTTCGTTTAGAACCGAAAAACTGTTTTTT. This sequence encodes CASSPGSFRTEKLFF.

The gene calls are TRBV3-1 (or the pseudogene TRBV3-2) and TRBJ1-2, with 7 bases matching TRBD1. The CDR3 extends over 14 amino acids. V shed 1 base and J 8 bases; nucleotides not matched to a gene: 7. Germline V gene sequence: CDR1 LGHDT, CDR2 YNNKEL (reference sequence). The CDR3 spells CASSQGSGGWGYTF. CDR3 coding DNA: TGTGCCAGCAGCCAAGGGTCAGGGGGATGGGGCTACACCTTC.

The chain uses TRBV18 and TRBJ2-3; 9 positions agree with TRBD2. The V segment lost 0 bases and the J segment 4 bases; nucleotides outside the gene matches: 5. This CDR3 has 16 amino acids. Germline V gene lookup returns CDR1 KGHSH and CDR2 LQKENI. In nucleotides, the CDR3 is TGTGCCAGCTCACCACCGTATGGCGGGGGGGCAGATACGCAGTATTTT. Amino acid sequence: CASSPPYGGGADTQYF.

The chain combines TRBV2 with TRBJ1-1; TRBD1 matches at 7 bases. Looked up from germline, CDR1 is SNHLY and CDR2 is FYNNEI. The CDR3 spans 14 residues. The V gene end was trimmed by 3 bases and the J gene end by 1 base; junction bases not matched to a gene: 2. CDR3 sequence reads: CASSDNRGNTEAFF. The CDR3 DNA reads TGTGCCAGCAGTGATAACAGGGGGAACACTGAAGCTTTCTTT.

The chain combines TRBV28 with TRBJ1-2; 9 bases are shared with TRBD1. The CDR3 totals 14 residues. V lost 6 bases and J lost 3; bases outside the gene matches: 5. CDR1 and CDR2 from the germline V gene are MDHEN and SYDVKM. DNA of the CDR3: TGTGCCAGCAGGCTCACAGGGGGCGACTATGGCTACACCTTC. This sequence encodes CASRLTGGDYGYTF.

The V and J genes are TRBV7-8 and TRBJ2-5, with 9 positions matching TRBD1. The germline V gene has CDR1 SGHVS and CDR2 FQNEAQ. The CDR3 loop spans 17 amino acids. After removal of 5 bases from V and 5 bases from J, the junction contained 15 bases not matched to a gene. Written as DNA, the CDR3 is TGTGCCAGCAGCCAAAGAACCCCGGGACAGGGTGGGGAGACCCAGTACTTC. It is translated as CASSQRTPGQGGETQYF.